The sequence of this T cell receptor beta chain was determined in a study of T-cell memory formation after mild COVID-19. Study outcomes and limitations: Some SARS-CoV-2-responding clones were already detected in memory before infection.

A word on this clonotype: No antigen is known for it.

Using its own MiXCR run on the 5' RACE reads, TCRdb lists one record per CDR3 protein. Of 160,000 or so distinct CDR3 sequences listed, roughly a third were seen once; the top ten hold approximately 12%. Trimming pared 4 bases from V and 4 bases from J, leaving 15 bases between. Germline loops: CDR1 SGHRS, CDR2 YFSETQ. The CDR3 spans 15 residues. The specimen sequenced was PBMCs or a T cell subset sorted from them (not recorded which). The sequence was obtained from an adult woman who had mild COVID-19 (a few samples of this study predate the infection). Cell type and time point are not known. The genes are TRBV5-1 and TRBJ1-3; tentatively, D is TRBD1 (5 bases). This CDR3 is CASSRSLGTGNTIYF. CDR3 in DNA: TGCGCCAGCAGCCGGAGCCTAGGGACGGGAAACACCATATATTTT.